This T cell receptor (beta chain) was captured in a study of graft-versus-host responses after intestinal transplantation. In this sample, this clone turned up once. Its antigen is still unknown. Only in-frame clones appear in the TCRdb table, and some are missing; sequencing was by immunoSEQ multiplex PCR. This table holds about 90,000 clones, about four fifths found once. Findings and caveats of the study: Early post-transplant HvG declines tracked with peak circulating GvH clone levels. Some GvH clones were seen earlier in gut or blood, suggesting intestinal origin.

The sequence derives from a human donor who received an intestinal transplant. Sample: unstimulated CD4+ T cells sorted from spleen or lymph node cells, taken before intestinal transplant.

CDR3 in amino acids: CVSGGSGYNEQFF. CDR3 DNA: TGTGTGTCCGGCGGGAGTGGGTACAATGAGCAGTTCTTC. The chain employs TRBV28 and TRBJ2-1, with 7 bases lining up with TRBD2. This CDR3 spans 13 amino acids. CDR1 is MDHEN and CDR2 is SYDVKM in the germline V gene.